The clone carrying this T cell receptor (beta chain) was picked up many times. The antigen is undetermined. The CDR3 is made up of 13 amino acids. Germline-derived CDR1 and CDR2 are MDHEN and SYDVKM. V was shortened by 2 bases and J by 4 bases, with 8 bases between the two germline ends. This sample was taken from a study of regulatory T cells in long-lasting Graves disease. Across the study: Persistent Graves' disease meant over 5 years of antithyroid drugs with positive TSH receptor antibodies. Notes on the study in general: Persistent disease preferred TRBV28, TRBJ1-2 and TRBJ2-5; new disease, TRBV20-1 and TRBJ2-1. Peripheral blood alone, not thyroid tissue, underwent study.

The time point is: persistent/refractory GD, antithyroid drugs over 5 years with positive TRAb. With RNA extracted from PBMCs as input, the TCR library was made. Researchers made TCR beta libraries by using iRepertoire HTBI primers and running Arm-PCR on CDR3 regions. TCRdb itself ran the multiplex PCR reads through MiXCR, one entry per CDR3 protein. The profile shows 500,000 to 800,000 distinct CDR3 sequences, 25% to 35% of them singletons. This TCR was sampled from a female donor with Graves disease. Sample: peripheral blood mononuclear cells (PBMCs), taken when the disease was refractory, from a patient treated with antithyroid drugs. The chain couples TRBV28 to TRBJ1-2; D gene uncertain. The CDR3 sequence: CASSLQASYGYTF. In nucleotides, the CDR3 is TGTGCCAGCAGTTTACAGGCCTCCTATGGCTACACCTTC.